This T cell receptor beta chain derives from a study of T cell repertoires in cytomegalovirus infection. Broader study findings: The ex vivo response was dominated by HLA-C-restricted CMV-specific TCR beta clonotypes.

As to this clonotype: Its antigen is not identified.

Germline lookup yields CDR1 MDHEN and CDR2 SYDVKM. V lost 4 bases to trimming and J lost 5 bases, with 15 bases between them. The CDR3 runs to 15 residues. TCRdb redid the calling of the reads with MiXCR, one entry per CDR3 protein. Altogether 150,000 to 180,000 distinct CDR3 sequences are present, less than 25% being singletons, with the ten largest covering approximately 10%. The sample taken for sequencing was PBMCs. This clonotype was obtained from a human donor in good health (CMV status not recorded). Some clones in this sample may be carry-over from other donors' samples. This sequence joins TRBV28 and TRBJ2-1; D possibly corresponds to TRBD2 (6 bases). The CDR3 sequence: CASSSPSDKNNEQFF. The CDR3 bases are TGTGCCAGCAGTTCCCCTAGCGACAAGAACAATGAGCAGTTCTTC.